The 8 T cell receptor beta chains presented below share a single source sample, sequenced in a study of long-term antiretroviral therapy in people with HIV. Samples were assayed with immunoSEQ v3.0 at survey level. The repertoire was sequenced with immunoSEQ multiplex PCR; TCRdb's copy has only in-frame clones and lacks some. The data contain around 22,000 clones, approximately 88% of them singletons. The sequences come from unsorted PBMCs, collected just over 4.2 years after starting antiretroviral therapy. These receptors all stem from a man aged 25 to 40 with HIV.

CDR3 region: CASSIQLASNTGELFF. In DNA form, the CDR3 reads TGTGCCAGCAGTATCCAACTAGCGTCGAACACCGGGGAGCTGTTTTTT. V usage is TRBV27 and J usage is TRBJ2-2; 7 nucleotides line up with TRBD2. CDR1 is MNHEY and CDR2 is SMNVEV in the germline V gene (reference sequence). Unmatched junction bases numbered 6, after V lost 5 bases and J lost 0 bases. The CDR3 spans 16 residues.

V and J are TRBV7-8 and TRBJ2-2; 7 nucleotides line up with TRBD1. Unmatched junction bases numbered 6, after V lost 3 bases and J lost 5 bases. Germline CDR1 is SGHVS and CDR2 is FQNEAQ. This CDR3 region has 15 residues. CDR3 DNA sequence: TGTGCCAGCAGCTTCCAGACAGGGAGAACCGGGGAGCTGTTTTTT. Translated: CASSFQTGRTGELFF.

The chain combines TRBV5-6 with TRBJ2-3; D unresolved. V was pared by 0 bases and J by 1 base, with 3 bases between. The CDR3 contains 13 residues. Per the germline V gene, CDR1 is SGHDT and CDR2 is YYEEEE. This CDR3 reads CASSLVGTDTQYF. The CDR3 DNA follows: TGTGCCAGCAGCTTGGTTGGCACAGATACGCAGTATTTT.

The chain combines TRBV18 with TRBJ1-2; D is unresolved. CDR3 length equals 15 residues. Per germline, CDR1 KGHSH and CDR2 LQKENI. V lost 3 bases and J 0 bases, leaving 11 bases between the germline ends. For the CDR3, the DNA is TGTGCCAGCTCACCCCAACAGAGAGCTAACTATGGCTACACCTTC. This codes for CASSPQQRANYGYTF.

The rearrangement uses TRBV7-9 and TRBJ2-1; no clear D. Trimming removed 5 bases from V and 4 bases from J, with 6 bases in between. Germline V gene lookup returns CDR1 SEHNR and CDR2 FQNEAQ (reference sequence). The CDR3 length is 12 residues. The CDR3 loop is CASSLGYNEQFF. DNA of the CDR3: TGTGCCAGCAGCCTAGGGTACAATGAGCAGTTCTTC.

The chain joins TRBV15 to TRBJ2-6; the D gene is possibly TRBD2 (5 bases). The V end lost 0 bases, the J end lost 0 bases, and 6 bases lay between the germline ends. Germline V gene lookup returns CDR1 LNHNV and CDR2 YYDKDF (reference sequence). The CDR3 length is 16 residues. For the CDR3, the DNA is TGTGCCACCAGCAGAGATCGGGGCTCTGGGGCCAACGTCCTGACTTTC. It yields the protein CATSRDRGSGANVLTF.

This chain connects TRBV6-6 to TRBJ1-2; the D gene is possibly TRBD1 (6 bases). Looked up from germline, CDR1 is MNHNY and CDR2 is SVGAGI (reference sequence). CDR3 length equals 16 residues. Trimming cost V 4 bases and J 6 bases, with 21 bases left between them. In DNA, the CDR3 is TGTGCCAGCAGTTCAACGTGGACAGTTCGAGTCGATGGCTACACCTTC. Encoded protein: CASSSTWTVRVDGYTF.

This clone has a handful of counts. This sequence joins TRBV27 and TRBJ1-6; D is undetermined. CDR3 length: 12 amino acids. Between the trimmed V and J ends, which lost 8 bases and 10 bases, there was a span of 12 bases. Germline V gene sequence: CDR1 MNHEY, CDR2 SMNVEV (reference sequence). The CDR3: CASGSYPSPLHF. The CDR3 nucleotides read TGTGCCAGCGGAAGTTATCCCTCACCCCTCCACTTT.